One sample yielded the 7 T cell receptor beta chains listed below, sequenced in a study of blood T cell repertoires in COVID-19. Some clones are missing from TCRdb's copy, which holds only in-frame ones; the method was immunoSEQ multiplex PCR. The data contain some 270,000 clones, about 86% of them singletons. Source material: PBMCs or T cells enriched from blood (not recorded which). All receptors come from a man between 50 and 59 years old who had recovered from COVID-19.

There are a few counts of this clone. The CDR3 loop is CATSDRPGQGADEQFF. CDR3 bases: TGTGCCACCAGTGACCGGCCGGGACAGGGGGCTGATGAGCAGTTCTTC. The chain uses TRBV24-1 and TRBJ2-1; TRBD1 aligns across 12 bases. This CDR3 has 16 amino acids. The V segment lost 4 bases and the J segment 8 bases; nucleotides outside the gene matches: 8. CDR1 is KGHDR, CDR2 SFDVKD, per germline.

The chain recombines TRBV11-3 with TRBJ2-1; no definite D call. Germline loops: CDR1 SGHNT, CDR2 YENEEA. Trimming left V 5 bases short and J 0 bases short, with 20 bases between. The CDR3 is 18 residues long. CDR3 sequence reads: CASSPTQPTAHSYNEQFF. For the CDR3, the DNA is TGTGCCAGCAGCCCTACGCAGCCAACAGCTCACTCCTACAATGAGCAGTTCTTC.

The chain uses TRBV9 and TRBJ1-5; unclear D gene. Between the trimmed V and J ends, which lost 0 bases and 4 bases, there was a span of 8 bases. Germline values: CDR1 SGDLS, CDR2 YYNGEE. The CDR3 runs 14 residues. CDR3 bases: TGTGCCAGCAGCGTAGAGCCGGTTAATCAGCCCCAGCATTTT. Amino acids: CASSVEPVNQPQHF.

This rearrangement joins TRBV15 to TRBJ2-1; TRBD2 matches at 13 bases. Germline assignment: CDR1 LNHNV and CDR2 YYDKDF (reference sequence). The CDR3 covers 15 residues. V lost 8 bases, J lost 8 bases, and 9 bases stayed unmatched. In DNA, the CDR3 is TGTGCCACCTCTGGACTAGCGGGGGTCCATTATGAGCAGTTCTTC. It specifies CATSGLAGVHYEQFF.

The chain has TRBV4-2 and TRBJ2-7, with TRBD1 matching over 7 bases. V trimming: 0 bases; J trimming: 7 bases; junction bases outside the gene matches: 9. Germline assignment: CDR1 LGHNA and CDR2 YNFKEQ. There are 15 residues in the CDR3. CDR3 DNA: TGTGCCAGCAGCCAAGATCTAAGTACAGGGGCTGAGCAGTACTTC. This sequence encodes CASSQDLSTGAEQYF.

This clone was seen once. This chain uses TRBV24-1 with TRBJ2-1, with a tentative D call TRBD2 (5 bases). From germline, CDR1 is KGHDR and CDR2 SFDVKD. The CDR3 is made up of 12 amino acids. Trimming removed 7 bases from V and 9 bases from J, with 12 bases in between. CDR3 sequence reads: CATRQLGGEQFF. The CDR3 DNA reads TGTGCCACCAGGCAACTAGGCGGTGAGCAGTTCTTC.

The V call is TRBV24-1, the J call TRBJ1-2; 9 bases align to TRBD1. The CDR3 sequence is 14 residues long. Per the germline V gene, CDR1 is KGHDR and CDR2 is SFDVKD. After removal of 7 bases from V and 1 base from J, the junction contained 3 bases not matched to a gene. CDR3 sequence reads: CATRPGQGNYGYTF. The CDR3 DNA reads TGTGCCACCAGACCGGGACAGGGTAACTATGGCTACACCTTC.